Listed here are 14 T cell receptor beta chains from one sample, sequenced in a study of T cells in Graves' hyperthyroidism and ophthalmopathy. From RNA transcripts, TCR beta CDR3 regions were amplified. The TCR CDR3 was amplified in a first-round RT-PCR using the HTBI primer set. TCRdb reprocessed the multiplex PCR reads via MiXCR and lists one record per CDR3 protein. The table lists approximately 740,000 distinct CDR3 sequences, 12% to 15% of them singletons. Material: blood. All receptors derive from a woman between 18 and 29 years old with Graves' hyperthyroidism.

This clonotype was observed at least ten times. The chain links TRBV7-9 to TRBJ1-4; D is unresolved. The V end lost 2 bases, the J end lost 0 bases, and 7 bases lay between the germline ends. Germline loops: CDR1 SEHNR, CDR2 FQNEAQ (reference sequence). The CDR3 sequence is 15 residues long. For the CDR3, the DNA is TGTGCCAGCAGCTTAATACTAACAACTAATGAAAAACTGTTTTTT. The encoded protein is CASSLILTTNEKLFF. The full variable domain, with the rest looked up from reference TRBV7-9 and TRBJ1-4, is DTGVSQNPRHKITKRGQNVTFRCDPISEHNRLYWYRQTLGQGPEFLTYFQNEAQLEKSRLLSDRFSAERPKGSFSTLEIQRTEQGDSAMYLCASSLILTTNEKLFFGSGTQLSVL.

This clonotype was seen at least ten times. The chain has TRBV5-6 and TRBJ2-2, with TRBD2 identical over 10 bases. CDR1 and CDR2 (germline): SGHDT, YYEEEE. The V segment lost 1 base and the J segment 4 bases; nucleotides outside the gene matches: 7. This CDR3 has 17 residues. CDR3 sequence (DNA): TGTGCCAGCAGCTTGAAGGGGCTAGCGGGAGCCACCGGGGAGCTGTTTTTT. The encoded protein is CASSLKGLAGATGELFF. Together with reference TRBV5-6 and TRBJ2-2, the CDR3 gives the full variable domain: DAGVTQSPTHLIKTRGQQVTLRCSPKSGHDTVSWYQQALGQGPQFIFQYYEEEERQRGNFPDRFSGHQFPNYSSELNVNALLLGDSALYLCASSLKGLAGATGELFFGEGSRLTVL.

This clonotype was recorded many times. The gene calls are TRBV18 and TRBJ1-2; D is uncertain. V was cut by 0 bases and J by 8 bases, with 16 bases left in between. The CDR3 consists of 15 residues. Germline V gene lookup returns CDR1 KGHSH and CDR2 LQKENI. CDR3 protein: CASSPPQGRIWGYTF. The DNA for the CDR3 is TGTGCCAGCTCACCACCACAAGGCCGTATATGGGGCTACACCTTC.

This chain uses TRBV7-9 with TRBJ1-6; 7 positions match TRBD1. The CDR3 runs 14 residues. J lost 10 bases, V lost 5 bases, and 8 bases had no gene match. CDR1 is SEHNR, CDR2 FQNEAQ, per germline (reference sequence). CDR3 in amino acids: CASSATGSGSPLHF. The CDR3 nucleotides are TGTGCCAGCAGCGCGACAGGGAGTGGATCACCCCTCCACTTT.

The J gene is TRBJ2-3, the V gene TRBV3-1; no firm D call. The CDR3 spans 14 residues. Trimming shortened V by 1 base and J by 4 bases, and 9 bases separated the two germline ends. CDR1 LGHDT and CDR2 YNNKEL come from the germline V gene (reference sequence). CDR3 protein: CASSQVSAADTQYF. The CDR3 DNA is TGTGCCAGCAGCCAAGTATCGGCGGCAGATACGCAGTATTTT.

The V gene is TRBV27, the J gene TRBJ2-5; either TRBD1 or TRBD2 may fit D (5 bases each). V lost 5 bases, J lost 7 bases, and 26 bases lay in between. The CDR3 consists of 17 residues. Germline CDR1 MNHEY, CDR2 SMNVEV (reference sequence). Here the CDR3 reads CASSPTSPGVGVRTQYF. The CDR3 nucleotides are TGTGCCAGCAGTCCCACATCCCCCGGAGTGGGGGTGCGGACCCAGTACTTC.

This clonotype was detected ten times or more. This chain connects TRBV5-5 to TRBJ2-5; D tentatively reads TRBD1 or TRBD2 (5 bases each). CDR1 and CDR2 from the germline V gene are SGHKS and YYEKEE (reference sequence). V lost 2 bases and J 0 bases, leaving 8 bases between the germline ends. The CDR3 extends over 14 amino acids. CDR3 DNA: TGTGCCAGCAGCTTCCGAGGGGACCAAGAGACCCAGTACTTC. It specifies CASSFRGDQETQYF.

The chain uses TRBV20-1 and TRBJ1-6; no definite D call. This CDR3 is built from 9 residues. Germline CDR1 DFQATT, CDR2 SNEGSKA (reference sequence). V was shortened by 3 bases and J by 13 bases, with 4 bases between the two germline ends. The CDR3 is CSASSPLHF. The CDR3 nucleotides read TGCAGTGCTAGTTCGCCCCTCCACTTT.

The table lists this clonotype with many counts. This chain uses TRBV7-9 with TRBJ2-3; unclear D gene. Germline V lookup: CDR1 SEHNR, CDR2 FQNEAQ (reference sequence). The CDR3 sequence is 12 residues long. Trimming shortened V by 2 bases and J by 2 bases, and 2 bases separated the two germline ends. In DNA, the CDR3 is TGTGCCAGCAGCTTATTCACAGATACGCAGTATTTT. It encodes CASSLFTDTQYF.

The chain uses TRBV5-1 and TRBJ2-4; the D gene is possibly TRBD2 (6 bases). The CDR3 spans 14 residues. The V end was cut by 3 bases, the J end by 1 base, with 8 bases between. Germline values: CDR1 SGHRS, CDR2 YFSETQ. This chain's CDR3 is CASSSGTAKNIQYF. CDR3 DNA: TGCGCCAGCAGCTCAGGGACTGCCAAAAACATTCAGTACTTC.

This clonotype was detected many times. This chain joins TRBV30 and TRBJ2-7; the D is unclear. Trimming left V 8 bases short and J 3 bases short, with 20 bases between. Per the germline V gene, CDR1 is GTSNPN and CDR2 is SVGIG (reference sequence). CDR3 length: 14 residues. The CDR3 protein is CAGSRRSFDYEQYF. The CDR3 nucleotides read TGTGCCGGTTCGAGGCGCTCGTTCGACTACGAGCAGTACTTC.

This clonotype has only a few counts. A much larger clone differs by one base, so this may be a read error. CDR3 region: CASSLGGNYEQFF. The CDR3 bases are TGTGCCAGCAGCTTAGGGGGAAACTATGAGCAGTTCTTC. V and J are TRBV11-2 and TRBJ2-1; D unresolved. Trimming left V 1 base short and J 8 bases short, with 9 bases between. The germline CDR1 and CDR2 sequences are SGHAT and FQNNGV. The length of the CDR3 is 13 residues.

This clonotype occurred many times. V and J are TRBV28 and TRBJ1-4; 7 bases agree with TRBD1. V gave up 8 bases and J gave up 8 bases; unmatched junction bases: 11. Germline V gene lookup returns CDR1 MDHEN and CDR2 SYDVKM. The CDR3 covers 14 residues. CDR3 residues: CASSLTGKREKLFF. CDR3 coding DNA: TGTGCCAGCTCATTGACAGGGAAAAGGGAAAAACTGTTTTTT.

The chain employs TRBV11-2 and TRBJ2-7; 9 bases agree with TRBD2. V dropped 7 bases and J dropped 2; count of bases not matched to a gene: 3. Germline V gene sequence: CDR1 SGHAT, CDR2 FQNNGV. This CDR3 is built from 13 residues. The CDR3 loop reads CASTSSGTYEQYF. CDR3 nucleotide sequence: TGTGCCAGCACCTCTAGCGGGACCTACGAGCAGTACTTC.